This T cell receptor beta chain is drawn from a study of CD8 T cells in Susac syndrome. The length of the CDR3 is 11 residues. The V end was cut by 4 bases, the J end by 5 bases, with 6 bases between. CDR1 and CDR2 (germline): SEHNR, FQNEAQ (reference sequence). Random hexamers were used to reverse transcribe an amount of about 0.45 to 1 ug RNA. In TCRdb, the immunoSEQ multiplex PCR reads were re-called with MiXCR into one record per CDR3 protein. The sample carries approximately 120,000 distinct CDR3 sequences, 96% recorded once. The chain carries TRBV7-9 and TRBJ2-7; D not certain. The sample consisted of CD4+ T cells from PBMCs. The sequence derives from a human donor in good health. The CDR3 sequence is CASSSRNEQYF. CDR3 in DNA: TGTGCCAGCAGCTCCCGGAACGAGCAGTACTTC. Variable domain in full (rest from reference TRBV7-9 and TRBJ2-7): DTGVSQNPRHKITKRGQNVTFRCDPISEHNRLYWYRQTLGQGPEFLTYFQNEAQLEKSRLLSDRFSAERPKGSFSTLEIQRTEQGDSAMYLCASSSRNEQYFGPGTRLTVT.